The 20 T cell receptor beta chains given below trace back to one sample, sequenced in a study of blood T cell repertoires in COVID-19. Here immunoSEQ multiplex PCR was the method, and the copy in TCRdb shows in-frame clones only, minus some. The sample has tens of thousands of clones, 70% to 90% seen once. Sample: peripheral blood. The receptors here all came from a man older than 75 with acute or convalescent COVID-19.

CDR3 DNA sequence: TGTGCCAGCTCATCAGGACAGACCTACGAGCAGTACTTC. Protein: CASSSGQTYEQYF. The chain uses TRBV18 and TRBJ2-7; D may be TRBD1 (6 bases). The CDR3 is 13 residues long. Deletions cut 5 bases from V and 2 bases from J, with 10 bases between. Germline lookup yields CDR1 KGHSH and CDR2 LQKENI.

Here the CDR3 DNA reads TGTGCCAGCAGCCGTGACAGGGGCGAGCAGTACTTC. Translated, it gives CASSRDRGEQYF. The V gene is TRBV7-2, the J gene TRBJ2-7; 8 positions match TRBD1. Trimming removed 5 bases from V and 6 bases from J; junction bases left unmatched: 3. The length of the CDR3 is 12 residues. The germline gives CDR1 SGHTA, CDR2 FQGNSA.

The chain recombines TRBV5-6 with TRBJ1-4, with TRBD1 matching 8 bases. The junction had 7 bases not matched to a gene; V was cut back by 2 bases and J by 4 bases. Germline V gives CDR1 SGHDT, CDR2 YYEEEE. The CDR3 runs to 16 residues. CDR3 protein: CASSFLQGVLNEKLFF. In DNA form, the CDR3 reads TGTGCCAGCAGCTTTCTACAGGGGGTTCTTAATGAAAAACTGTTTTTT.

The gene calls are TRBV23-1 and TRBJ2-7, with TRBD1 identical over 10 bases. TRBV23-1 is identified as an open reading frame with a role that is uncertain. This CDR3 spans 19 amino acids. The junction had 21 bases not matched to a gene; V was cut back by 3 bases and J by 7 bases. CDR3 sequence (DNA): TGCGCCAGCAGTCACTCCTCCCAGGCGGCGGGACAGGGGAGTGGAGAGCAGTACTTC. Protein sequence: CASSHSSQAAGQGSGEQYF.

This rearrangement joins TRBV12-3 or TRBV12-4 to TRBJ2-3; D is uncertain. V was cut by 5 bases and J by 7 bases, with 10 bases left in between. The CDR3 loop spans 12 amino acids. CDR3 protein: CASSPPGYTQYF. The DNA of the CDR3 is TGTGCCAGCAGTCCACCCGGGTATACGCAGTATTTT.

The chain employs TRBV18 and TRBJ2-3; the match to TRBD1 covers 8 bases. The CDR3 length is 14 residues. V dropped 3 bases and J dropped 1; count of bases not matched to a gene: 0. Germline CDR1 reads KGHSH; CDR2 reads LQKENI. For the CDR3, the DNA is TGTGCCAGCTCACCGGGACAGGGCACAGATACGCAGTATTTT. Translation gives CASSPGQGTDTQYF.

CDR3 DNA: TGTGCCAGCAGCTTAAACAGGGGCTACAATGAGCAGTTCTTC. Amino acid sequence: CASSLNRGYNEQFF. J is TRBJ2-1 and V is TRBV7-9; TRBD1 matches at 7 bases. The CDR3 sequence is 14 residues long. The germline V gene has CDR1 SEHNR and CDR2 FQNEAQ (reference sequence). Germline trimming cut 2 bases from V and 3 bases from J; bases unmatched to any gene: 1.

The V gene is TRBV6-4, the J gene TRBJ1-6; D not resolved. V was clipped by 3 bases and J by 7 bases, with 10 bases between them. The germline V gene has CDR1 MRHNA and CDR2 SNTAGT. The CDR3 has 14 residues. CDR3 region: CASSEMRGNSPLHF. The CDR3 DNA follows: TGTGCCAGCAGTGAGATGCGGGGAAATTCACCCCTCCACTTT.

The chain has TRBV28 and TRBJ1-1, with a tentative D call TRBD1 (6 bases). This CDR3 contains 13 residues. The V gene's germline CDR1 is MDHEN and CDR2 SYDVKM. V gave up 6 bases and J gave up 11 bases, with 19 bases separating them. The CDR3 DNA reads as TGTGCCAGCAGGCCCTCAGGGGCCCCTGTTGCTTTCTTT. As protein: CASRPSGAPVAFF.

The gene calls are TRBV2 and TRBJ1-2; 11 nucleotides align to TRBD1. The CDR3 loop spans 13 amino acids. V lost 4 bases to trimming and J lost 8 bases; unmatched junction nucleotides: 3. Germline V lookup: CDR1 SNHLY, CDR2 FYNNEI. The CDR3, as DNA: TGTGCCAGCAGTGGACGGACAGGGGGCGGCTACACCTTC. This sequence encodes CASSGRTGGGYTF.

This clone has only one observation. The J gene is TRBJ2-2, the V gene TRBV10-3; 10 bases match TRBD1. CDR3 length: 17 amino acids. Trimming at V came to 8 bases and at J to 4 bases, leaving 13 bases not matched to a gene. From germline, CDR1 is ENHRY and CDR2 SYGVKD. The CDR3 region has the DNA TGTGCCATCTCGTCCCGGGACAGGGGAGGAAGCACCGGGGAGCTGTTTTTT. It is translated as CAISSRDRGGSTGELFF.

The rearrangement links TRBV6-5 to TRBJ2-1; 10 positions agree with TRBD2. Trimming took 5 bases from V and 9 from J; bases not matched to a gene: 10. The CDR3 has 15 amino acids. Germline V CDR1 and CDR2: MNHEY, SVGAGI. For the CDR3, the DNA is TGTGCCAGCAGTAGTAGCGGGGGGACACAACGTGAGCAGTTCTTC. The encoded protein is CASSSSGGTQREQFF.

V and J are TRBV29-1 and TRBJ2-5, with D possibly TRBD1 on 6 matching bases. The CDR3 runs 14 residues. CDR1 and CDR2 (germline): SQVTM, ANQGSEA. The V end lost 5 bases, the J end lost 5 bases, and 18 bases lay between the germline ends. DNA of the CDR3: TGCAGCGTTTCGCCTCAGGGGACGGGCGAGACCCAGTACTTC. As protein: CSVSPQGTGETQYF.

The CDR3 DNA follows: TGTGCCAGCAGCTTAGGGGGAGGACAGGGGCAATACGAGCAGTACTTC. This codes for CASSLGGGQGQYEQYF. The J gene is TRBJ2-7, the V gene TRBV11-2; TRBD1 matches 9 bases. The CDR3 is 16 residues long. With 1 base clipped from V and 4 bases from J, the junction kept 8 bases outside the gene matches. The germline V gene encodes CDR1 SGHAT and CDR2 FQNNGV.

The genes are TRBV5-6 and TRBJ1-4; possibly TRBD1 for D (6 bases). Germline assignment: CDR1 SGHDT and CDR2 YYEEEE. CDR3 size: 17 residues. Trimming left V 1 base short and J 2 bases short, with 15 bases between. The CDR3 region has the DNA TGTGCCAGCAGCTTGTTTACAGGGAGGGCGACTAATGAAAAACTGTTTTTT. Translation: CASSLFTGRATNEKLFF.

V and J are TRBV30 and TRBJ2-2; D not resolved. This CDR3 region has 14 residues. Germline CDR1 and CDR2: GTSNPN and SVGIG (reference sequence). Trimming took off 0 bases at V and 3 bases at J, with 8 bases between the two ends. CDR3 in DNA: TGTGCCTGGAGTGTACCAACACACACCGGGGAGCTGTTTTTT. It codes for CAWSVPTHTGELFF.

The genes are TRBV5-1 and TRBJ2-1; the match to TRBD1 covers 10 bases. The CDR3 covers 16 residues. Germline lookup yields CDR1 SGHRS and CDR2 YFSETQ. The V segment lost 0 bases and the J segment 4 bases; nucleotides outside the gene matches: 4. In DNA, the CDR3 is TGCGCCAGCAGCTTGGGGGACAGGGGAAGGTACAATGAGCAGTTCTTC. Encoded protein: CASSLGDRGRYNEQFF.

This rearrangement joins TRBV2 to TRBJ2-7; the D gene is possibly TRBD1 (5 bases). Looked up from germline, CDR1 is SNHLY and CDR2 is FYNNEI. Trimming shortened V by 7 bases and J by 4 bases, and 8 bases separated the two germline ends. The CDR3 runs 11 residues. The CDR3 is CASIQGYEQYF. The CDR3 DNA reads TGTGCCAGCATTCAGGGTTACGAGCAGTACTTC.

The gene calls are TRBV29-1 and TRBJ2-5; 9 positions match TRBD1. The germline gives CDR1 SQVTM, CDR2 ANQGSEA. V was pared by 6 bases and J by 6 bases, with 5 bases of the junction left unmatched. This CDR3 has 12 residues. This CDR3 reads CSVDRGAQTQYF. The CDR3 DNA reads TGCAGCGTCGACAGGGGGGCACAGACCCAGTACTTC.

This clone was picked up one time. V is TRBV5-1 and J is TRBJ2-1; TRBD2 matches at 13 bases. This CDR3 contains 16 residues. Germline V CDR1 and CDR2: SGHRS, YFSETQ. Trimming removed 4 bases from V and 6 bases from J; junction bases left unmatched: 7. CDR3 residues: CASSRSGTSGANEQFF. CDR3 coding DNA: TGCGCCAGCAGCCGATCCGGGACTAGCGGGGCCAATGAGCAGTTCTTC.